This TCR beta chain is drawn from a study of tumor and adjacent non-tumor tissue in lung cancer. Study information: Aged roughly 30 to 85 years, patients included under 13 men and 5 women with stage I to III disease. On average, productive TCRbeta reads reached about 4.17 million per sample.

TCRbeta libraries were built with three rounds of nested PCR, modified from ARM-PCR. TCRdb ran MiXCR on the multiplex PCR reads and lists one entry per CDR3 protein. Of 50,000 to 60,000 distinct CDR3 sequences in the sample, about 70% were seen once. This CDR3 is built from 14 residues. Germline lookup yields CDR1 LGHNA and CDR2 YNFKEQ. Concerning this clonotype: Antigen unknown. One junction end does not reproduce the germline sequence, and a read error may be involved.

The template was RNA from unsorted bulk tissue. Distant lung tissue was collected more than 3 cm away from the tumor edge. Donors were chemotherapy-naive, newly diagnosed lung cancer surgical patients in China, August–November 2014. General study points: TCR diversity was significantly greater in tumor than normal lung tissue.

V and J are TRBV4-2 and TRBJ2-4, with D perhaps TRBD2 (7 bases). The material sequenced was distant non-tumor lung tissue. The receptor was isolated from a woman aged 55-69 years with non-small cell lung cancer. The CDR3 bases are TGTGCCAGCTGCCCCCGGGGGGCCCAAAACATTAAGTACTTC. This encodes CASCPRGAQNIKYF.